This entry concerns a single T cell receptor beta chain. Its antigen is not known. Germline V gives CDR1 MNHEY, CDR2 SVGAGI. Trimming took off 0 bases at V and 6 bases at J, with 6 bases between the two ends. The CDR3 loop spans 13 amino acids. This sample stems from a study of shared clonotypes between healthy human individuals. The wider study: Three plates each covered CD4 naive and memory; CD8 naive two, CD8 memory one.

The study, taken as a whole, reports: Larger estimated richness was generally seen in naive subsets than in memory subsets. Generation probabilities were higher for clonotypes shared across all four sorted-subset donors than for unshared ones.

Profiled with immunoSEQ multiplex PCR; TCRdb holds only in-frame clones, not every one. The sample includes about 2.2 million clones, 93% of them seen just once. Cells designated naive CD8 were CD45RO-negative and were positively selected for CCR7, with terminally differentiated effector memory CD45RA+ cells excluded. Donors were healthy HIV-negative adults without recently reported acute infections or vaccinations. This chain joins TRBV6-5 and TRBJ1-5; D is undetermined. The sequence came from a man younger than 35 in good health. Some clones in this sample may be carry-over from other donors' samples. Specimen: naive CD8+ T cells from PBMCs. CDR3 sequence: CASSYSKGQPQHF. CDR3 in DNA: TGTGCCAGCAGTTACTCGAAAGGTCAGCCCCAGCATTTT.